A selection of T cell receptor beta chains follows, all from one sample in a study of blood T cell repertoires in COVID-19. Some clones are missing from TCRdb's copy, which holds only in-frame ones; the method was immunoSEQ multiplex PCR. The repertoire holds about 110,000 clones, with about three quarters as singletons. Material: peripheral blood. These receptors were obtained from a woman aged 40 to 49 with acute or convalescent COVID-19. Both conserved end residues are part of each CDR3. Each record gives: V gene, J gene, clone size, D gene, CDR3 protein, CDR3 DNA. The D gene is left open where the match is weak. For some rows the clone size is stated as once, few or many, or as a class when expanded; others skip it.

v_call: TRBV19; j_call: TRBJ1-2; clone_size: few; d_call: TRBD1; cdr3_aa: CATSFKTGTVYGYTF; cdr3_nt: TGTGCCACTAGTTTTAAAACCGGGACAGTCTATGGCTACACCTTC
v_call: TRBV28; j_call: TRBJ1-2; clone_size: NA; d_call: TRBD1; cdr3_aa: CASRSPGTGGIYGYTF; cdr3_nt: TGTGCCAGCAGATCTCCCGGGACAGGGGGCATCTATGGCTACACCTTC
v_call: TRBV15; j_call: TRBJ1-3; clone_size: NA; d_call: TRBD1; cdr3_aa: CATSLGQGGNTIYF; cdr3_nt: TGTGCCACCAGTTTGGGACAGGGAGGAAACACCATATATTTT
v_call: TRBV25-1; j_call: TRBJ2-2; clone_size: NA; d_call: TRBD2; cdr3_aa: CPPSAGGGETGELFF; cdr3_nt: TGTCCCCCCAGTGCGGGGGGGGGTGAAACCGGGGAGCTGTTTTTT
v_call: TRBV7-2; j_call: TRBJ1-5; clone_size: once; d_call: NA; cdr3_aa: CASSSQQGGSNQPQHF; cdr3_nt: TGTGCCAGCAGCTCTCAACAGGGTGGAAGCAATCAGCCCCAGCATTTT
v_call: TRBV5-1; j_call: TRBJ2-3; clone_size: NA; d_call: TRBD2; cdr3_aa: CASSPLTSGGVYF; cdr3_nt: TGCGCCAGCAGCCCGTTAACCAGCGGGGGGGTGTATTTT
v_call: TRBV6-5; j_call: TRBJ1-3; clone_size: NA; d_call: NA; cdr3_aa: CASSYSAGITGNTIYF; cdr3_nt: TGTGCCAGCAGTTACTCGGCGGGGATCACTGGAAACACCATATATTTT
v_call: TRBV7-3; j_call: TRBJ2-1; clone_size: once; d_call: TRBD1; cdr3_aa: CASSQGQGVHEQFF; cdr3_nt: TGTGCCAGCAGCCAGGGACAGGGAGTCCATGAGCAGTTCTTC
v_call: TRBV27; j_call: TRBJ2-7; clone_size: NA; d_call: NA; cdr3_aa: CASSTPLGGEQYF; cdr3_nt: TGTGCCAGCAGTACCCCTCTAGGGGGCGAGCAGTACTTC
v_call: TRBV6-6; j_call: TRBJ2-1; clone_size: NA; d_call: NA; cdr3_aa: CASSAPRTDYNEQFF; cdr3_nt: TGTGCCAGCAGCGCACCACGGACAGATTACAATGAGCAGTTCTTC
v_call: TRBV5-4; j_call: TRBJ2-5; clone_size: few; d_call: TRBD1; cdr3_aa: CASSQGTAEGTQYF; cdr3_nt: TGTGCCAGCAGCCAAGGGACAGCCGAGGGGACCCAGTACTTC